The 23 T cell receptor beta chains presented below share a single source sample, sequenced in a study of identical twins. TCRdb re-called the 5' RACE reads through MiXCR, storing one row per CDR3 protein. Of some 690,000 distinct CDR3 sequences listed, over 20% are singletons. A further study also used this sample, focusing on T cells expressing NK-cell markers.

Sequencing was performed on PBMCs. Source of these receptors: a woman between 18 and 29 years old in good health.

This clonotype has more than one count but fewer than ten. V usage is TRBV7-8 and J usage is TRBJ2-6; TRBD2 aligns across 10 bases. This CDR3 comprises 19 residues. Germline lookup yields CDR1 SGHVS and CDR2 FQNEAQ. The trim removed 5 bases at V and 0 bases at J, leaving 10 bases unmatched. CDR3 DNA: TGTGCCAGCAGCCCAGAGCTGCTAGCGGGGGCCTCTGGGGCCAACGTCCTGACTTTC. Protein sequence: CASSPELLAGASGANVLTF. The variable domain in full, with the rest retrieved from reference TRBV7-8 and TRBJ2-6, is GAGVSQSPRYKVAKRGQDVALRCDPISGHVSLFWYQQALGQGPEFLTYFQNEAQLDKSGLPSDRFFAERPEGSVSTLKIQRTQQEDSAVYLCASSPELLAGASGANVLTFGAGSRLTVL.

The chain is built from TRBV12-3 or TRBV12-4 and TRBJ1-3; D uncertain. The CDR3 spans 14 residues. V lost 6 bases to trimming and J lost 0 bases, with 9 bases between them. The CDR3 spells CASSPRVSGNTIYF. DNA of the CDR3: TGTGCCAGCAGCCCGAGAGTCTCTGGAAACACCATATATTTT.

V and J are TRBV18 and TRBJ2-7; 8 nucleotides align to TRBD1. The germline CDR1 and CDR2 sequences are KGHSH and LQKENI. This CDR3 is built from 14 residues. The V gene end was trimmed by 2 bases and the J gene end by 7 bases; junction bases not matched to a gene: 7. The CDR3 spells CASSPDRGGSEQYF. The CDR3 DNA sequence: TGTGCCAGCTCACCAGACAGGGGAGGAAGTGAGCAGTACTTC.

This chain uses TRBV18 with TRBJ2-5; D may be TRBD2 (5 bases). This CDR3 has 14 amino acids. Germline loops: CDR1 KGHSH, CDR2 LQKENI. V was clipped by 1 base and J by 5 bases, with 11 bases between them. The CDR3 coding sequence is TGTGCCAGCTCACCACAAGCTAGCCAGGAGACCCAGTACTTC. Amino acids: CASSPQASQETQYF. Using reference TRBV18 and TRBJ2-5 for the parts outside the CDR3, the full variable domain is NAGVMQNPRHLVRRRGQEARLRCSPMKGHSHVYWYRQLPEEGLKFMVYLQKENIIDESGMPKERFSAEFPKEGPSILRIQQVVRGDSAAYFCASSPQASQETQYFGPGTRLLVL.

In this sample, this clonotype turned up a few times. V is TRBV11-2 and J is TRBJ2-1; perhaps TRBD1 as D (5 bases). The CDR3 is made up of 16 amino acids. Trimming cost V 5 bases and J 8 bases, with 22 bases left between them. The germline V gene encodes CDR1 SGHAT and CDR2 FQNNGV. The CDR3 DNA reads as TGTGCCAGCAGCGCCCCTCGCAGGGTTCTTTGGGATGAGCAGTTCTTC. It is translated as CASSAPRRVLWDEQFF.

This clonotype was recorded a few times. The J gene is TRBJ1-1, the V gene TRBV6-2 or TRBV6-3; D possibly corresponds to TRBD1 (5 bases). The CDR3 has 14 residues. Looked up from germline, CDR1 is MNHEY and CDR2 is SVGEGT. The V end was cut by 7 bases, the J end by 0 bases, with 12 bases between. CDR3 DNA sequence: TGTGCCAGCATCAGACAGCACATGAACACTGAAGCTTTCTTT. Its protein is CASIRQHMNTEAFF.

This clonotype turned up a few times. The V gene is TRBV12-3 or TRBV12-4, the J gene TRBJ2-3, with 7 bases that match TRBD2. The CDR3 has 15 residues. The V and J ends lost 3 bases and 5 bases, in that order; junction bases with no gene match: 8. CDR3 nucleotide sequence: TGTGCCAGCAGTTTCCGGGGGGAGCAGGGAGATACGCAGTATTTT. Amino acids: CASSFRGEQGDTQYF.

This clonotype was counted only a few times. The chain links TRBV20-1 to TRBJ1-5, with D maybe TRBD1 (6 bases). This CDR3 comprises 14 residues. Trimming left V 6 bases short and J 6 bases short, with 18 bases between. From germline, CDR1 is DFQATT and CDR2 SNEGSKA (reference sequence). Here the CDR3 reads CSASTGPQGQPQHF. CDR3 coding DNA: TGCAGTGCATCAACAGGGCCCCAGGGTCAGCCCCAGCATTTT.

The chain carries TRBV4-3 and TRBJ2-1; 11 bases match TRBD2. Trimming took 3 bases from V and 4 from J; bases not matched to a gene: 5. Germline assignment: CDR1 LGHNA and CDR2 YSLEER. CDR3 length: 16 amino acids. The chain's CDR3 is CASSHEGTSGYNEQFF. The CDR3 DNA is TGCGCCAGCAGCCATGAAGGGACTAGCGGTTACAATGAGCAGTTCTTC.

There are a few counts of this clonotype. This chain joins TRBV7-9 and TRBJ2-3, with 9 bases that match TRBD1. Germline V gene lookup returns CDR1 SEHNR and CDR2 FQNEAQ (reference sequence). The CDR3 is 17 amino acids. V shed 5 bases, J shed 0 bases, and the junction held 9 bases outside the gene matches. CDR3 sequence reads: CASSRRPTGGSTDTQYF. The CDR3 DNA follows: TGTGCCAGCAGCCGGAGGCCGACAGGGGGTAGCACAGATACGCAGTATTTT. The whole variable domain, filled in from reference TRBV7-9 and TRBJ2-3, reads DTGVSQNPRHKITKRGQNVTFRCDPISEHNRLYWYRQTLGQGPEFLTYFQNEAQLEKSRLLSDRFSAERPKGSFSTLEIQRTEQGDSAMYLCASSRRPTGGSTDTQYFGPGTRLTVL.

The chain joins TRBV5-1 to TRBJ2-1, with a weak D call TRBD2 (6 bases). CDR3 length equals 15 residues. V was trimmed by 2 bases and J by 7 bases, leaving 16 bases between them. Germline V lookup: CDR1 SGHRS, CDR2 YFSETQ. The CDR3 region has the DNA TGCGCCAGCAGCTTTAGCGGACCCCCTGGGAATGAGCAGTTCTTC. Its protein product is CASSFSGPPGNEQFF. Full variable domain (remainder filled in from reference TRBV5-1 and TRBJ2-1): KAGVTQTPRYLIKTRGQQVTLSCSPISGHRSVSWYQQTPGQGLQFLFEYFSETQRNKGNFPGRFSGRQFSNSRSEMNVSTLELGDSALYLCASSFSGPPGNEQFFGPGTRLTVL.

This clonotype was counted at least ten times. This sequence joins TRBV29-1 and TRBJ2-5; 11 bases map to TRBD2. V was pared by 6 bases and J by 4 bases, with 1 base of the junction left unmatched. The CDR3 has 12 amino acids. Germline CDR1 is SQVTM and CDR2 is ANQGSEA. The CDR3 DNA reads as TGCAGCGTCCTAGCGGGGGGAGAGACCCAGTACTTC. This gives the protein CSVLAGGETQYF.

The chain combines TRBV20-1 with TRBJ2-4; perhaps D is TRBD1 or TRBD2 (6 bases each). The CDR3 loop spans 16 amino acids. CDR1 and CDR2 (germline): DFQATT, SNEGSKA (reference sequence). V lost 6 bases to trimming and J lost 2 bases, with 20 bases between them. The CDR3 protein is CSALRTEGGSKNIQYF. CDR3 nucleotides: TGCAGTGCGCTGAGGACGGAGGGGGGTTCCAAAAACATTCAGTACTTC.

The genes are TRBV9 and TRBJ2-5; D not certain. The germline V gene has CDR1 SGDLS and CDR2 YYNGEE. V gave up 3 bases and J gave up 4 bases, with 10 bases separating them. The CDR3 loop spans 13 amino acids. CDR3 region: CASSASVGETQYF. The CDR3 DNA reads TGTGCCAGCAGCGCATCGGTGGGAGAGACCCAGTACTTC.

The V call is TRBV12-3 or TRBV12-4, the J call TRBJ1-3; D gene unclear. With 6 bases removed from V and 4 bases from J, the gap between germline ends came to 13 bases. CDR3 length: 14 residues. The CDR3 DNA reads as TGTGCCAGCAGAACCGGGGTGTTAGGAAACACCATATATTTT. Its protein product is CASRTGVLGNTIYF.

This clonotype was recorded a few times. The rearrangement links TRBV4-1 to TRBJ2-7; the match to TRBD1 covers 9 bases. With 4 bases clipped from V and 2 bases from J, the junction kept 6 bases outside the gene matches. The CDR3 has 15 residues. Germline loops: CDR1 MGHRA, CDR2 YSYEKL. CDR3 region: CASSPFRDRAYEQYF. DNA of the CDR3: TGCGCCAGCAGCCCCTTCAGGGACAGGGCCTACGAGCAGTACTTC.

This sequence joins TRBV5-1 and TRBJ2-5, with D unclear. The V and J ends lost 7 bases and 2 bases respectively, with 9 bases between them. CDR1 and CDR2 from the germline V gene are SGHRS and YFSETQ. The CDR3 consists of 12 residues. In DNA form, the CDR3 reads TGCGCCAGCTTCGAGGTACAAGAGACCCAGTACTTC. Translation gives CASFEVQETQYF. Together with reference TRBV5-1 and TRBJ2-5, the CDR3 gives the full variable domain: KAGVTQTPRYLIKTRGQQVTLSCSPISGHRSVSWYQQTPGQGLQFLFEYFSETQRNKGNFPGRFSGRQFSNSRSEMNVSTLELGDSALYLCASFEVQETQYFGPGTRLLVL.

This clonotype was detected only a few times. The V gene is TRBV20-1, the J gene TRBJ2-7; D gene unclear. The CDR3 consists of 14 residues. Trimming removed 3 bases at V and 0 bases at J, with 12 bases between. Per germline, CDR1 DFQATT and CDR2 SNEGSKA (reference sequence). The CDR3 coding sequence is TGCAGTGCTAGTCACCTACCCCACTCCTACGAGCAGTACTTC. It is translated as CSASHLPHSYEQYF.

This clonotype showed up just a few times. DNA of the CDR3: TGTGCCAGCAGGTTTCAGAGGAACACCGGGGAGCTGTTTTTT. It encodes CASRFQRNTGELFF. V is TRBV27 and J is TRBJ2-2; D unresolved. The CDR3 is 14 amino acids. Trimming shortened V by 6 bases and J by 1 base, and 9 bases separated the two germline ends. Germline CDR1 is MNHEY and CDR2 is SMNVEV (reference sequence).

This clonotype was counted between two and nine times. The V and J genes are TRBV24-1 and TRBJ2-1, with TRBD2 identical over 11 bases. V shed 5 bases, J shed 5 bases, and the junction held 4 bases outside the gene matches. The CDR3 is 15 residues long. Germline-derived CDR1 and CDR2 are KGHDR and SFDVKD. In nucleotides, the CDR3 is TGTGCCACCAGTGGGGGACTAGCGGTTGACAATGAGCAGTTCTTC. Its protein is CATSGGLAVDNEQFF.

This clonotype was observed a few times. CDR3 amino acids: CASSDIQGVNTEAFF. The DNA of the CDR3 is TGTGCCAGCAGCGACATACAGGGGGTGAACACTGAAGCTTTCTTT. The V and J genes are TRBV12-3 or TRBV12-4 and TRBJ1-1, with TRBD1 identical over 8 bases. The CDR3 contains 15 residues. Unmatched junction bases numbered 6, after V lost 6 bases and J lost 0 bases.

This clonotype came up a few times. CDR3 residues: CSARTSLAASGSFSYNEQFF. The CDR3 DNA follows: TGCAGTGCTAGGACGTCTCTAGCCGCTAGCGGGAGTTTCTCCTACAATGAGCAGTTCTTC. The V and J genes are TRBV20-1 and TRBJ2-1; 10 bases fit TRBD2. The CDR3 sequence is 20 residues long. V trimming: 3 bases; J trimming: 0 bases; junction bases outside the gene matches: 17. CDR1 is DFQATT and CDR2 is SNEGSKA in the germline V gene (reference sequence).

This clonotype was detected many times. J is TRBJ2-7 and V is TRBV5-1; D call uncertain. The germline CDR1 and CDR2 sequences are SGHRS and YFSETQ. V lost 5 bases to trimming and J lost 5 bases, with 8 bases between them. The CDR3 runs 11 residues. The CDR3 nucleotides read TGCGCCAGCAGTCGTCAGGACGAGCAGTACTTC. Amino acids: CASSRQDEQYF.